These 23 T cell receptor beta chains were sequenced from one sample in a study of blood T cells in healthy people across ages. A sample-barcoded 5' primer and a J-beta primer mix were used in a second PCR of roughly 6 to 11 cycles. Using its own MiXCR run on the 5' RACE reads, TCRdb lists one record per CDR3 protein. Here the sample spans about 1.5 million distinct CDR3 sequences, about 42% being singletons. The sample taken for sequencing was blood. All receptors derive from a young woman in good health.

This clonotype was detected a few times. The chain recombines TRBV4-3 with TRBJ2-7; D gene ambiguous. Trimming stripped 1 base from V and 2 bases from J, with 9 bases between. Per the germline V gene, CDR1 is LGHNA and CDR2 is YSLEER. The CDR3 totals 14 residues. CDR3 sequence: CASSQGHGTYEQYF. The CDR3 nucleotides are TGCGCCAGCAGCCAAGGTCACGGAACCTACGAGCAGTACTTC.

This clonotype was counted between two and nine times. The CDR3 sequence is CASSQVLAYGANVLTF. Written as DNA, the CDR3 is TGCGCCAGCAGCCAGGTTCTAGCGTACGGGGCCAACGTCCTGACTTTC. The chain employs TRBV4-3 and TRBJ2-6; D might be TRBD2 (6 bases). Trimming left V 3 bases short and J 4 bases short, with 13 bases between. This CDR3 comprises 16 residues. The germline V gene encodes CDR1 LGHNA and CDR2 YSLEER.

This rearrangement joins TRBV7-9 to TRBJ2-7, with 11 bases matching TRBD1. The CDR3 is made up of 15 amino acids. Germline CDR1 is SEHNR and CDR2 is FQNEAQ (reference sequence). The ends lost 7 bases at V and 1 base at J; junction bases unmatched: 6. The CDR3 DNA is TGTGCCAGCACCTACCGGGACAGGGGGTCCTACGAGCAGTACTTC. Translating it yields CASTYRDRGSYEQYF.

This clonotype was counted between two and nine times. The gene calls are TRBV10-3 and TRBJ2-1; D is undetermined. The CDR3 is 15 residues long. Trimming left V 0 bases short and J 2 bases short, with 8 bases between. In germline, CDR1 is ENHRY, CDR2 SYGVKD. DNA of the CDR3: TGTGCCATCAGTGAGTCCGGGTTCACCTACAATGAGCAGTTCTTC. It specifies CAISESGFTYNEQFF.

This clonotype was observed a handful of times. The V and J genes are TRBV4-3 and TRBJ2-7; D gene ambiguous. The germline gives CDR1 LGHNA, CDR2 YSLEER. This CDR3 contains 17 residues. With 0 bases removed from V and 0 bases from J, the gap between germline ends came to 15 bases. The CDR3 sequence: CASSQERVHRDSYEQYF. The CDR3 bases are TGCGCCAGCAGCCAAGAAAGGGTCCACAGAGACTCCTACGAGCAGTACTTC.

This clonotype occurred a few times. The chain uses TRBV10-3 and TRBJ1-2; a weak D match, TRBD1 (5 bases). Germline-derived CDR1 and CDR2 are ENHRY and SYGVKD. Trimming cost V 7 bases and J 0 bases, with 15 bases left between them. The length of the CDR3 is 15 residues. This CDR3 reads CAINRGDPSNYGYTF. The CDR3, as DNA: TGTGCCATCAATCGAGGGGACCCCTCTAACTATGGCTACACCTTC.

In this sample, this clonotype turned up a few times. V and J are TRBV12-3 or TRBV12-4 and TRBJ2-5; weak D call: TRBD2 (6 bases). The V end was cut by 6 bases, the J end by 5 bases, with 10 bases between. CDR3 size: 12 residues. In DNA form, the CDR3 reads TGTGCCAGCAGGCGGGATGGTGAGACCCAGTACTTC. Translation gives CASRRDGETQYF.

V gene TRBV27 combines with J gene TRBJ1-1; 12 nucleotides match TRBD1. The J segment lost 0 bases and the V segment lost 4 bases, leaving 21 bases of the junction unmatched. Germline CDR1 is MNHEY and CDR2 is SMNVEV (reference sequence). The CDR3 is 22 amino acids. The CDR3 is CASSSTGTGGYLSILMNTEAFF. The CDR3 DNA reads TGTGCCAGCAGTTCTACCGGGACAGGGGGCTATTTGTCGATCCTCATGAACACTGAAGCTTTCTTT.

This rearrangement joins TRBV6-5 to TRBJ1-1; no definite D call. The germline V gene has CDR1 MNHEY and CDR2 SVGAGI. V lost 3 bases to trimming and J lost 8 bases, with 13 bases between them. There are 13 residues in the CDR3. CDR3 amino acids: CASSYGEDAEAFF. In nucleotides, the CDR3 is TGTGCCAGCAGTTATGGAGAAGACGCCGAAGCTTTCTTT.

This chain uses TRBV5-1 with TRBJ1-2, with unresolved D. CDR1 is SGHRS and CDR2 is YFSETQ in the germline V gene. Trimming cost V 0 bases and J 7 bases, with 19 bases left between them. The CDR3 has 16 amino acids. CDR3 region: CASSLGTLSPAGGYTF. The CDR3 nucleotides read TGCGCCAGCAGCTTGGGGACGCTTTCCCCGGCAGGTGGCTACACCTTC.

V gene TRBV5-5 combines with J gene TRBJ2-7; D may be TRBD1 or TRBD2 (5 bases each). Germline CDR1 SGHKS, CDR2 YYEKEE (reference sequence). The CDR3 is 13 residues long. V dropped 2 bases and J dropped 2 bases, with 8 bases sitting between them. The CDR3 sequence is CASSFVGAYEQYF. CDR3 nucleotides: TGTGCCAGCAGCTTTGTGGGGGCCTACGAGCAGTACTTC.

This chain joins TRBV12-3 or TRBV12-4 and TRBJ1-6; D perhaps matches TRBD1 (6 bases). Trimming took off 5 bases at V and 5 bases at J, with 10 bases between the two ends. There are 14 residues in the CDR3. CDR3 region: CASSGQGNNSPLHF. The CDR3 nucleotides are TGTGCCAGCAGTGGGCAGGGGAATAATTCACCCCTCCACTTT.

The chain joins TRBV3-1 to TRBJ1-4; TRBD1 aligns across 11 bases. CDR1 and CDR2 (germline): LGHDT, YNNKEL (reference sequence). V gave up 5 bases and J gave up 7 bases; unmatched junction bases: 9. The CDR3 runs 16 residues. CDR3 nucleotide sequence: TGTGCCAGCAGCGGACAGGGGGCGGCCCCCCGTGAAAAACTGTTTTTT. Its protein product is CASSGQGAAPREKLFF.

The chain employs TRBV7-2 and TRBJ2-4, with D possibly called TRBD1 or TRBD2 (5 bases each). The DNA end favors TRBJ2-7, so the J call may be wrong. The CDR3 length is 14 residues. Germline V gives CDR1 SGHTA, CDR2 FQGNSA. The CDR3 loop is CASSLGDRLDEQYF. The CDR3 coding sequence is TGTGCCAGCAGCCTGGGGGATCGACTCGACGAGCAGTACTTC.

V usage is TRBV15 and J usage is TRBJ2-1; TRBD1 matches 10 bases. The V segment lost 6 bases and the J segment 9 bases; nucleotides outside the gene matches: 2. This CDR3 is built from 12 residues. Germline V gene sequence: CDR1 LNHNV, CDR2 YYDKDF (reference sequence). The CDR3 region is CATRGTGVEQFF. The CDR3 DNA follows: TGTGCCACCAGAGGGACAGGGGTTGAGCAGTTCTTC.

The gene calls are TRBV7-2 and TRBJ2-5, with a weak D call TRBD1 (6 bases). The CDR3 loop spans 13 amino acids. V lost 4 bases and J 6 bases, leaving 12 bases between the germline ends. From germline, CDR1 is SGHTA and CDR2 FQGNSA. This CDR3 is CASSSRQEQTQYF. The CDR3 DNA reads TGTGCCAGCAGCTCCCGACAGGAACAGACCCAGTACTTC.

Details on this clonotype: The junction differs from germline at one of its ends, possibly a read error. This chain uses TRBV29-1 with TRBJ2-4; TRBD1 is a possible D gene (6 bases). The CDR3 length is 11 residues. Germline V gene sequence: CDR1 SQVTM, CDR2 ANQGSEA. The CDR3 coding sequence is TGCAGCGTTCCAGGGGTAAACACTCAGTACTTC. Amino acids: CSVPGVNTQYF.

The chain links TRBV20-1 to TRBJ1-1, with 8 bases matching TRBD1. The ends lost 1 base at V and 3 bases at J; junction bases unmatched: 4. Germline lookup yields CDR1 DFQATT and CDR2 SNEGSKA (reference sequence). The CDR3 runs 14 residues. The CDR3 bases are TGCAGTGCTAGAGCACAGGGGGGAGACACTGAAGCTTTCTTT. It codes for CSARAQGGDTEAFF.

The CDR3 DNA is TGTGCCAGCAGTACCTTAGCGGGAAAGACCCTGGGTGAGCAGTTCTTC. This gives the protein CASSTLAGKTLGEQFF. The rearrangement uses TRBV27 and TRBJ2-1; 8 bases align to TRBD2. Trimming took 5 bases from V and 9 from J; bases not matched to a gene: 15. Germline CDR1 reads MNHEY; CDR2 reads SMNVEV (reference sequence). The CDR3 has 16 residues.

The sample holds many counts of this clonotype. V usage is TRBV7-2 and J usage is TRBJ1-2; TRBD1 agrees at 7 bases. Germline CDR1 and CDR2: SGHTA and FQGNSA. V lost 2 bases to trimming and J lost 2 bases; unmatched junction nucleotides: 8. CDR3 length: 16 residues. The CDR3 is CASSLSQGTANYGYTF. For the CDR3, the DNA is TGTGCCAGCAGCTTATCGCAAGGGACAGCGAACTATGGCTACACCTTC.

This rearrangement joins TRBV4-2 to TRBJ1-5, with no clear D. This CDR3 is built from 16 residues. Per germline, CDR1 LGHNA and CDR2 YNFKEQ. V shed 2 bases and J shed 4 bases, with 15 bases lying between them. This chain's CDR3 is CASSQPDGVANQPQHF. DNA for the CDR3: TGTGCCAGCAGCCAACCGGACGGGGTAGCAAATCAGCCCCAGCATTTT.

This sequence joins TRBV4-3 and TRBJ1-6, with 11 bases that match TRBD1. Germline-derived CDR1 and CDR2 are LGHNA and YSLEER. V shed 2 bases, J shed 2 bases, and the junction held 11 bases outside the gene matches. This CDR3 is built from 20 residues. CDR3 protein: CASSQSPHRDRGAYNSPLHF. CDR3 bases: TGCGCCAGCAGCCAATCCCCACATCGGGACAGGGGGGCCTATAATTCACCCCTCCACTTT.

The V gene is TRBV7-2, the J gene TRBJ1-2, with 10 bases matching TRBD1. The CDR3 has 19 amino acids. The germline V gene has CDR1 SGHTA and CDR2 FQGNSA. The V gene end was trimmed by 2 bases and the J gene end by 2 bases; junction bases not matched to a gene: 14. CDR3 protein: CASSLRAPPRTGGNYGYTF. As DNA, the CDR3 is TGTGCCAGCAGCTTAAGGGCCCCCCCCCGGACAGGGGGAAACTATGGCTACACCTTC.